This TCR beta chain was observed in a study of T cell responses to AZD1222 COVID-19 vaccine. Trimming cost V 2 bases and J 2 bases; bases outside gene matches: 3. Germline CDR1 reads SNHLY; CDR2 reads FYNNEI. The CDR3 consists of 17 residues. TCRdb keeps only in-frame clones here, not all; method: immunoSEQ multiplex PCR. The sample yields 80,000 to 95,000 clones, roughly 90% seen once. This clone was observed a single time. The rearrangement links TRBV2 to TRBJ2-1; 13 bases align to TRBD2. The sequence derives from an adult who received the AZD1222 COVID-19 vaccine. The sequencing used peripheral blood, collected 28 days after the second AZD1222 dose. CDR3: CASSEHGTSGTYNEQFF. CDR3 in DNA: TGTGCCAGCAGTGAACACGGGACTAGCGGGACCTACAATGAGCAGTTCTTC.